What follows are 23 T cell receptor beta chains derived from one specimen sequenced in a study of T cells in Graves' hyperthyroidism and ophthalmopathy. Using RNA transcripts as the source, TCR beta CDR3 regions were amplified. The study used the HTBI primer set for a first-round RT-PCR of the TCR CDR3. One entry per CDR3 protein, called by TCRdb with MiXCR from the multiplex PCR reads. The data show roughly 630,000 distinct CDR3 sequences, 15% to 17% seen once. Sequenced material: blood. The source is a woman in her 30s with Graves' hyperthyroidism.

This chain uses TRBV19 with TRBJ2-7; D is perhaps TRBD1 (5 bases). The CDR3 runs to 11 residues. Trimming removed 8 bases at V and 4 bases at J, with 9 bases between. Per germline, CDR1 LNHDA and CDR2 SQIVND (reference sequence). The CDR3 DNA follows: TGTGCCAGTGAATCAGGGTACGAGCAGTACTTC. Translating it yields CASESGYEQYF. The full variable domain, its missing parts supplied by reference TRBV19 and TRBJ2-7, is DGGITQSPKYLFRKEGQNVTLSCEQNLNHDAMYWYRQDPGQGLRLIYYSQIVNDFQKGDIAEGYSVSREKKESFPLTVTSAQKNPTAFYLCASESGYEQYFGPGTRLTVT.

This clonotype was seen more than once but under ten times. The J gene is TRBJ2-2, the V gene TRBV18, with TRBD1 identical over 8 bases. Germline CDR1 is KGHSH and CDR2 is LQKENI. The CDR3 sequence is 16 residues long. Losses at the gene ends were 3 bases for V and 3 bases for J; bases not matched to a gene: 6. For the CDR3, the DNA is TGTGCCAGCTCACCTAAGACAGGGGAGGACACCGGGGAGCTGTTTTTT. Residues: CASSPKTGEDTGELFF.

This clonotype was counted between two and nine times. The chain employs TRBV10-3 and TRBJ2-3, with D possibly matching TRBD2 (6 bases). The CDR3 has 15 residues. CDR1 is ENHRY and CDR2 is SYGVKD in the germline V gene. Trimming pared 4 bases from V and 0 bases from J, leaving 11 bases between. The CDR3 protein is CAISGLGTSTDTQYF. Written as DNA, the CDR3 is TGTGCCATCAGTGGTCTCGGGACTAGCACAGATACGCAGTATTTT.

This clonotype was recorded at least ten times. The V call is TRBV2, the J call TRBJ2-1; weak D call: TRBD2 (6 bases). Per germline, CDR1 SNHLY and CDR2 FYNNEI. The CDR3 consists of 14 residues. V lost 10 bases and J 1 base, leaving 14 bases between the germline ends. CDR3 amino acids: CAILAVRSYNEQFF. The DNA of the CDR3 is TGTGCCATCTTAGCGGTCAGATCCTACAATGAGCAGTTCTTC.

The chain links TRBV20-1 to TRBJ1-6; 10 bases align to TRBD1. The V and J ends lost 4 bases and 7 bases, in that order; junction bases with no gene match: 1. There are 13 residues in the CDR3. Germline V gene data show CDR1 as DFQATT and CDR2 as SNEGSKA (reference sequence). CDR3 nucleotide sequence: TGCAGTGCTAAGGACAGGGGGAATTCACCCCTCCACTTT. Amino acid sequence: CSAKDRGNSPLHF.

This clonotype was detected many times. The chain joins TRBV7-2 to TRBJ2-2; 13 bases align to TRBD2. V lost 4 bases, J lost 4 bases, and 12 bases stayed unmatched. The CDR3 loop spans 19 amino acids. Germline V CDR1 and CDR2: SGHTA, FQGNSA. CDR3 sequence reads: CASSSPVGLAGMTTGELFF. Here the CDR3 DNA reads TGTGCCAGCAGCTCACCGGTGGGACTAGCGGGAATGACCACCGGGGAGCTGTTTTTT.

This clonotype was seen ten or more times. The chain is built from TRBV11-2 and TRBJ1-1; D is undetermined. This CDR3 contains 11 residues. CDR1 and CDR2 from the germline V gene are SGHAT and FQNNGV. The ends were cut back, 5 bases at V and 3 bases at J, with 4 bases in the middle. CDR3 amino acids: CASSRHTEAFF. CDR3 in DNA: TGTGCCAGCAGCAGACACACTGAAGCTTTCTTT.

This clonotype was observed a handful of times. The V gene is TRBV5-1, the J gene TRBJ2-1, with 13 bases aligning to TRBD2. This CDR3 is built from 15 residues. CDR1 and CDR2 from the germline V gene are SGHRS and YFSETQ. The V and J ends lost 2 bases and 12 bases, in that order; junction bases with no gene match: 8. CDR3 loop: CASSLGLAGADGQFF. The CDR3 region has the DNA TGCGCCAGCAGCTTAGGACTAGCGGGAGCCGATGGGCAGTTCTTC.

This clonotype was counted only a few times. This chain uses TRBV20-1 with TRBJ2-5; D not resolved. V shed 5 bases and J shed 5 bases, with 6 bases lying between them. This CDR3 has 10 residues. Germline V lookup: CDR1 DFQATT, CDR2 SNEGSKA (reference sequence). The CDR3 region has the DNA TGCAGTGCTGATTCGGAGACCCAGTACTTC. Residues: CSADSETQYF.

This rearrangement joins TRBV6-6 to TRBJ2-4; 7 nucleotides agree with TRBD1. This CDR3 contains 17 residues. Germline loops: CDR1 MNHNY, CDR2 SVGAGI (reference sequence). V dropped 1 base and J dropped 3; count of bases not matched to a gene: 9. CDR3 in amino acids: CASSYLQGELGKNIQYF. CDR3 coding DNA: TGTGCCAGCAGTTACTTGCAGGGGGAATTAGGCAAAAACATTCAGTACTTC.

This clonotype came up a few times. This sequence joins TRBV27 and TRBJ2-3; weak D call: TRBD1 (6 bases). From germline, CDR1 is MNHEY and CDR2 SMNVEV (reference sequence). V was trimmed by 6 bases and J by 4 bases, leaving 14 bases between them. This CDR3 comprises 14 residues. Written as DNA, the CDR3 is TGTGCCAGCAGCCCCCCGAACAGGGCAGATACGCAGTATTTT. The encoded protein is CASSPPNRADTQYF.

This clonotype came up a few times. The chain employs TRBV18 and TRBJ1-5; 7 bases fit TRBD1. Germline CDR1 is KGHSH and CDR2 is LQKENI. This CDR3 is built from 18 residues. V trimming: 2 bases; J trimming: 4 bases; junction bases outside the gene matches: 14. DNA for the CDR3: TGTGCCAGCTCACCAGCGGGGACAGCCATAGCTGGGAATCAGCCCCAGCATTTT. Translation: CASSPAGTAIAGNQPQHF.

This clonotype was seen only a few times. The CDR3 nucleotides are TGTGCCAGCGGAAAGCTGCGACTAGCGGGAGACGCAGGCCAGTTTTTT. Its translation: CASGKLRLAGDAGQFF. This sequence joins TRBV2 and TRBJ2-2, with 12 bases matching TRBD2. Trimming at V came to 8 bases and at J to 16 bases, leaving 20 bases not matched to a gene. Germline V gene sequence: CDR1 SNHLY, CDR2 FYNNEI. The CDR3 has 16 amino acids. Together with reference TRBV2 and TRBJ2-2, the CDR3 gives the full variable domain: EPEVTQTPSHQVTQMGQEVILRCVPISNHLYFYWYRQILGQKVEFLVSFYNNEISEKSEIFDDQFSVERPDGSNFTLKIRSTKLEDSAMYFCASGKLRLAGDAGQFFGEGSRLTVL.

This clonotype was picked up a small number of times. J is TRBJ1-1 and V is TRBV12-3 or TRBV12-4; possibly TRBD1 for D (5 bases). Trimming stripped 5 bases from V and 0 bases from J, with 10 bases between. The CDR3 extends over 14 amino acids. CDR3 region: CASSKGRMNTEAFF. As DNA, the CDR3 is TGTGCCAGCAGTAAGGGACGGATGAACACTGAAGCTTTCTTT.

This clonotype was counted many times. V usage is TRBV7-2 and J usage is TRBJ1-5; perhaps TRBD1 as D (6 bases). The V and J ends lost 5 bases and 2 bases respectively, with 16 bases between them. The CDR3 extends over 16 amino acids. Germline lookup yields CDR1 SGHTA and CDR2 FQGNSA. CDR3 bases: TGTGCCAGCAGCCCCGGGACACCTTCGGGCAATCAGCCCCAGCATTTT. It translates to CASSPGTPSGNQPQHF.

This chain connects TRBV7-6 to TRBJ2-1, with 11 bases matching TRBD1. This CDR3 is built from 16 residues. Trimming took 6 bases from V and 3 from J; bases not matched to a gene: 7. Germline V gene lookup returns CDR1 SGHVS and CDR2 FNYEAQ. The CDR3 is CASRKSGTGGYNEQFF. The CDR3 DNA follows: TGTGCCAGCAGAAAATCCGGGACAGGGGGCTACAATGAGCAGTTCTTC.

Ten or more counts support this clonotype. The chain links TRBV20-1 to TRBJ2-5; 10 positions match TRBD2. This CDR3 is 17 amino acids long. The germline gives CDR1 DFQATT, CDR2 SNEGSKA (reference sequence). V trimming: 5 bases; J trimming: 5 bases; junction bases outside the gene matches: 17. The CDR3: CSARPIGLAGVGETQYF. In DNA form, the CDR3 reads TGCAGTGCTCGACCTATCGGGCTAGCGGGAGTCGGGGAGACCCAGTACTTC.

The V call is TRBV6-1, the J call TRBJ2-6; the D call may be TRBD1 or TRBD2 (5 bases each). CDR1 is MNHNS and CDR2 is SASEGT in the germline V gene. V shed 10 bases and J shed 0 bases, with 13 bases lying between them. This CDR3 spans 15 amino acids. CDR3 loop: CATRDPSSGANVLTF. CDR3 nucleotide sequence: TGTGCCACCCGGGACCCGAGCTCTGGGGCCAACGTCCTGACTTTC.

This clonotype was detected many times. This rearrangement joins TRBV28 to TRBJ2-1, with 7 bases identical to TRBD2. V gave up 6 bases and J gave up 2 bases; unmatched junction bases: 10. There are 16 residues in the CDR3. The germline V gene has CDR1 MDHEN and CDR2 SYDVKM. The CDR3: CASSLTSPGAYNEQFF. Written as DNA, the CDR3 is TGTGCCAGCAGCCTGACTAGCCCGGGGGCCTACAATGAGCAGTTCTTC.

The sample holds many counts of this clonotype. This chain uses TRBV7-9 with TRBJ1-1; D call uncertain. Germline V gene sequence: CDR1 SEHNR, CDR2 FQNEAQ (reference sequence). V was trimmed by 1 base and J by 2 bases, leaving 11 bases between them. The CDR3 covers 15 residues. CDR3 bases: TGTGCCAGCAGCTTAGTATTCCGGTTAAACACTGAAGCTTTCTTT. Amino acid sequence: CASSLVFRLNTEAFF.

The gene calls are TRBV6-5 and TRBJ1-4; D call uncertain. The CDR3 totals 16 residues. Trimming removed 0 bases from V and 2 bases from J, with 10 bases in between. Germline CDR1 MNHEY, CDR2 SVGAGI. The CDR3 protein is CASSYSIGGTNEKLFF. CDR3 coding DNA: TGTGCCAGCAGTTACTCGATTGGCGGTACTAATGAAAAACTGTTTTTT.

This clonotype was found a few times. The chain links TRBV6-1 to TRBJ2-3; 7 bases map to TRBD1. The CDR3 has 15 residues. V was clipped by 4 bases and J by 3 bases; unmatched bases: 7. Germline V gene sequence: CDR1 MNHNS, CDR2 SASEGT. The chain's CDR3 is CASSAGGLATDTQYF. DNA for the CDR3: TGTGCCAGCAGTGCAGGGGGATTAGCTACAGATACGCAGTATTTT.

The J gene is TRBJ1-1, the V gene TRBV4-3; D perhaps matches TRBD1 (6 bases). The CDR3 totals 15 residues. The germline V gene has CDR1 LGHNA and CDR2 YSLEER. The ends were cut back, 2 bases at V and 0 bases at J, with 10 bases in the middle. The CDR3 protein is CASSQPGHLNTEAFF. The DNA for the CDR3 is TGCGCCAGCAGCCAACCGGGACATTTGAACACTGAAGCTTTCTTT.